Below, 14 T cell receptor beta chains from the same sample are listed, as sequenced in a study of cytomegalovirus exposure and HLA in healthy donors. Primers: 60 Vbeta forward and 13 Jbeta reverse. Generated by immunoSEQ multiplex PCR, the TCRdb table keeps only in-frame clones and is missing some. The sample lists around 150,000 clones, around 80% occurring once. The sequencing input was PBMCs. Every receptor here comes from a man aged 18 to 30 in good health and CMV-seropositive.

This chain connects TRBV5-6 to TRBJ1-5; TRBD1 matches at 7 bases. Germline CDR1 SGHDT, CDR2 YYEEEE. V lost 1 base to trimming and J lost 9 bases; unmatched junction nucleotides: 7. The CDR3 runs to 14 residues. The CDR3 is CASSLYRGEGPQHF. As DNA, the CDR3 is TGTGCCAGCAGCTTGTACAGGGGAGAAGGGCCCCAGCATTTT.

The chain carries TRBV7-9 and TRBJ2-3, with 9 bases lining up with TRBD2. The CDR3 loop spans 16 amino acids. Germline CDR1 and CDR2: SEHNR and FQNEAQ (reference sequence). Trimming at V came to 1 base and at J to 6 bases, leaving 8 bases not matched to a gene. This chain's CDR3 is CASSLGVAGEVDTQYF. The CDR3 nucleotides read TGTGCCAGCAGCTTAGGAGTAGCGGGAGAGGTGGATACGCAGTATTTT.

This clone has more than one count but fewer than ten. This chain uses TRBV27 with TRBJ2-7, with 8 bases lining up with TRBD1. CDR1 and CDR2 (germline): MNHEY, SMNVEV (reference sequence). V shed 4 bases and J 7 bases; nucleotides not matched to a gene: 6. This CDR3 has 13 amino acids. The CDR3 DNA reads as TGTGCCAGCAGTTCAGGACAGGGCGGAGAGCAGTACTTC. It yields the protein CASSSGQGGEQYF.

This clone was observed a single time. V usage is TRBV5-4 and J usage is TRBJ1-1; D is possibly TRBD1 (5 bases). Trimming removed 2 bases at V and 2 bases at J, with 10 bases between. Germline assignment: CDR1 SGHNT and CDR2 YYREEE (reference sequence). The CDR3 is made up of 14 amino acids. CDR3: CASSFDRGNTEAFF. In DNA form, the CDR3 reads TGTGCCAGCAGCTTTGACAGAGGAAACACTGAAGCTTTCTTT.

CDR3 in amino acids: CASSRSPHYEQYF. DNA of the CDR3: TGTGCCAGCAGTCGCAGTCCGCATTACGAGCAGTACTTC. This rearrangement joins TRBV11-3 to TRBJ2-7; the D is unclear. The CDR3 extends over 13 amino acids. V was pared by 6 bases and J by 4 bases, with 13 bases between. CDR1 and CDR2 (germline): SGHNT, YENEEA.

The genes are TRBV25-1 and TRBJ2-5, with TRBD1 as a possible D gene (5 bases). Germline V gives CDR1 MGHDK, CDR2 SYGVNS. This CDR3 is 15 amino acids long. V lost 1 base and J lost 0, with 9 bases in between. The CDR3 nucleotides read TGTGCCAGCAGTGAATCAGGGATCTACCAAGAGACCCAGTACTTC. Residues: CASSESGIYQETQYF.

This clone was detected a few times. This chain connects TRBV29-1 to TRBJ2-1, with D perhaps matching TRBD1 (5 bases). Germline CDR1 and CDR2: SQVTM and ANQGSEA. V lost 4 bases and J 14 bases, leaving 18 bases between the germline ends. The CDR3 covers 12 residues. The CDR3 nucleotides read TGCAGCGTTGGTCAGGGCAGGGAAAACAAGTTCTTC. Translated: CSVGQGRENKFF.

V usage is TRBV18 and J usage is TRBJ1-5, with D possibly being TRBD1 (6 bases). The CDR3 is 15 residues long. From germline, CDR1 is KGHSH and CDR2 LQKENI. The V end lost 3 bases, the J end lost 1 base, and 10 bases lay between the germline ends. The CDR3 spells CASSPKQGSNQPQHF. The CDR3 DNA sequence: TGTGCCAGCTCACCGAAACAGGGAAGCAATCAGCCCCAGCATTTT.

J is TRBJ1-2 and V is TRBV28, with TRBD1 matching over 9 bases. Per the germline V gene, CDR1 is MDHEN and CDR2 is SYDVKM. After removal of 5 bases from V and 5 bases from J, the junction contained 6 bases not matched to a gene. There are 14 residues in the CDR3. CDR3 sequence (DNA): TGTGCCAGCAGTCCCGGGACAGGGAAATATGGCTACACCTTC. Translated, it gives CASSPGTGKYGYTF.

The chain joins TRBV6-1 to TRBJ2-5; tentatively, D is TRBD2 (6 bases). CDR1 and CDR2 (germline): MNHNS, SASEGT. The CDR3 consists of 17 residues. Between the trimmed V and J ends, which lost 1 base and 1 base, there was a span of 16 bases. The CDR3 loop reads CASSEVYSGGIQETQYF. The CDR3, as DNA: TGTGCCAGCAGTGAAGTCTACTCAGGCGGGATCCAAGAGACCCAGTACTTC.

The gene calls are TRBV19 and TRBJ1-2; 7 bases are a match to TRBD1. V shed 5 bases, J shed 5 bases, and the junction held 11 bases outside the gene matches. The CDR3 has 15 residues. The V gene's germline CDR1 is LNHDA and CDR2 SQIVND (reference sequence). The chain's CDR3 is CASSRERDSLYGYTF. CDR3 nucleotides: TGTGCCAGTAGTCGGGAAAGGGACAGCTTATATGGCTACACCTTC.

The chain combines TRBV6-4 with TRBJ2-5; 10 positions agree with TRBD1. J was trimmed by 2 bases and V by 4 bases; bases with no gene match: 4. The CDR3 runs 15 residues. Germline CDR1 is MRHNA and CDR2 is SNTAGT. For the CDR3, the DNA is TGTGCCAGCAGTGTGACAGGGGGCGGGCAAGAGACCCAGTACTTC. Amino acid sequence: CASSVTGGGQETQYF.

The chain combines TRBV28 with TRBJ2-7; D is perhaps TRBD2 (6 bases). V was shortened by 8 bases and J by 4 bases, with 12 bases between the two germline ends. The CDR3 is 12 amino acids. Germline lookup yields CDR1 MDHEN and CDR2 SYDVKM. For the CDR3, the DNA is TGTGCCAGCCAGGGAGGCACGTACGAGCAGTACTTC. Encoded protein: CASQGGTYEQYF.

The V call is TRBV4-3, the J call TRBJ2-3, with a tentative D call TRBD2 (6 bases). Trimming took off 1 base at V and 5 bases at J, with 13 bases between the two ends. Germline V CDR1 and CDR2: LGHNA, YSLEER. The CDR3 length is 15 residues. CDR3 sequence reads: CASSQGIAGRDTQYF. In DNA, the CDR3 is TGCGCCAGCAGCCAAGGAATCGCGGGACGAGATACGCAGTATTTT.